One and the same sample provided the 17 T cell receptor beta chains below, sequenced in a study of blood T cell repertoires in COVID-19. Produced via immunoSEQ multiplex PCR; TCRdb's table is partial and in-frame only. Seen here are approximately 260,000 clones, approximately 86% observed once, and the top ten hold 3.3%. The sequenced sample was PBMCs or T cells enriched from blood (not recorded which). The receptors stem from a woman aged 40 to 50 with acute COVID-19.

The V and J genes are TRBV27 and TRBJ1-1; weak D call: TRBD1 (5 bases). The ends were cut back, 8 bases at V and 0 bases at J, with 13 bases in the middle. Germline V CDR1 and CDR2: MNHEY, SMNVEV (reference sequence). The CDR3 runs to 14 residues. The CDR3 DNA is TGTGCCAGCTCTCAGGGAAATATGAACACTGAAGCTTTCTTT. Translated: CASSQGNMNTEAFF.

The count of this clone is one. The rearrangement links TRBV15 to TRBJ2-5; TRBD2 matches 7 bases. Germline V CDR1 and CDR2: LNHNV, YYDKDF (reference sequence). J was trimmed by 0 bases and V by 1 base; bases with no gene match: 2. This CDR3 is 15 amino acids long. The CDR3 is CATSRGGGHQETQYF. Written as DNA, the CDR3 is TGTGCCACCAGCAGAGGGGGAGGGCACCAAGAGACCCAGTACTTC.

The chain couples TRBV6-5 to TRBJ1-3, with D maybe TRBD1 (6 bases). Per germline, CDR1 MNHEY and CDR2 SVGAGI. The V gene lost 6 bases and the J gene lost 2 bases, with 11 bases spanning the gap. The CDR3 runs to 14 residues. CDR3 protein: CASRHTGTGNTIYF. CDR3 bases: TGTGCCAGCAGACACACAGGGACTGGAAACACCATATATTTT.

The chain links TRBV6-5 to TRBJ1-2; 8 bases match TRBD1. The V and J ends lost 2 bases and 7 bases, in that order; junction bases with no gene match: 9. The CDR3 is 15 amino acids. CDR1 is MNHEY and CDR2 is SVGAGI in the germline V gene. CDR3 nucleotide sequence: TGTGCCAGCAGTTACGGTGGCAGGGGGCAAAGTGGCTACACCTTC. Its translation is CASSYGGRGQSGYTF.

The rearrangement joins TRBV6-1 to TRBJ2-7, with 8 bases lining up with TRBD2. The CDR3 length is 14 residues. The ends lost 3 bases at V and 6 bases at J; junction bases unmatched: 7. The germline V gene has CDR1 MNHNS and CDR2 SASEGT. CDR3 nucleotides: TGTGCCAGCAGTGAGATTGGGACTAGTTCCGAGCAGTACTTC. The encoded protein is CASSEIGTSSEQYF.

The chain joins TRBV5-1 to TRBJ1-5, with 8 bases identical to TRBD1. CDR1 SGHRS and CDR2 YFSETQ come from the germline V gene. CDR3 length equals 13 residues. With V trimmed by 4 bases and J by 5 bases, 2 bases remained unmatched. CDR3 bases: TGCGCCAGCAGCGAGACAGGGGATCAGCCCCAGCATTTT. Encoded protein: CASSETGDQPQHF.

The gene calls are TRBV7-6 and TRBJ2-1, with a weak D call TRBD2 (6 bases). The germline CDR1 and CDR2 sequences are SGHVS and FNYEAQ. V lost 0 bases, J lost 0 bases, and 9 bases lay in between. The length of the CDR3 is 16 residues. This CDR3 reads CASSLAEGYSYNEQFF. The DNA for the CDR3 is TGTGCCAGCAGCTTAGCGGAGGGTTACTCCTACAATGAGCAGTTCTTC.

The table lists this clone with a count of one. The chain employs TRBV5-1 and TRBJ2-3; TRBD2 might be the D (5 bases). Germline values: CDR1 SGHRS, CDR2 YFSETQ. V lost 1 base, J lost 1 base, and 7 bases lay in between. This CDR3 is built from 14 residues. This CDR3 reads CASSLTRGTDTQYF. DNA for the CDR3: TGCGCCAGCAGCTTGACTAGGGGCACAGATACGCAGTATTTT.

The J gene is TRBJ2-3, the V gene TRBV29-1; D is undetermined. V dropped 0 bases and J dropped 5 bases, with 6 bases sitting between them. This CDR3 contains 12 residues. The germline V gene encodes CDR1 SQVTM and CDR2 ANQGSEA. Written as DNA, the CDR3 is TGCAGCGTTGAAGAGTCATTAGATACGCAGTATTTT. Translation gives CSVEESLDTQYF.

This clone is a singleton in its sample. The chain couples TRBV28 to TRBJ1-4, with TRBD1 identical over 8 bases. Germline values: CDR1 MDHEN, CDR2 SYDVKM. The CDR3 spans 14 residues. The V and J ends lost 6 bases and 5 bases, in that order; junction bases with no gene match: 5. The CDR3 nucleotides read TGTGCCAGCAGCCCGGGACAGGCAAATGAAAAACTGTTTTTT. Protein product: CASSPGQANEKLFF.

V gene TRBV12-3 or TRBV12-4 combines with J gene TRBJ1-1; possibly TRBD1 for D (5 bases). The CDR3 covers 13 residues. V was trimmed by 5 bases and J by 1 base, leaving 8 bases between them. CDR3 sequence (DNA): TGTGCCAGCAGTAGACAGCCGAACACTGAAGCTTTCTTT. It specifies CASSRQPNTEAFF.

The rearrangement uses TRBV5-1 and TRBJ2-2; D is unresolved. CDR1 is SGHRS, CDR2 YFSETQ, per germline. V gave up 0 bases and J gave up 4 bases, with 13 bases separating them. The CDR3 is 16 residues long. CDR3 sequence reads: CASSLARHPGTGELFF. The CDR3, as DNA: TGCGCCAGCAGCTTGGCTCGTCACCCGGGCACCGGGGAGCTGTTTTTT.

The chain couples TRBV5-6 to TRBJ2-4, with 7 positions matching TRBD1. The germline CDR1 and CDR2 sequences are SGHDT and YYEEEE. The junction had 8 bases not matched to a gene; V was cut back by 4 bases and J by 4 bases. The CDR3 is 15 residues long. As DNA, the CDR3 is TGTGCCAGCAGCCACGGGACAGCTTTTAAAAACATTCAGTACTTC. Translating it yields CASSHGTAFKNIQYF. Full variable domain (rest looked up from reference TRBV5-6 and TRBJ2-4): DAGVTQSPTHLIKTRGQQVTLRCSPKSGHDTVSWYQQALGQGPQFIFQYYEEEERQRGNFPDRFSGHQFPNYSSELNVNALLLGDSALYLCASSHGTAFKNIQYFGAGTRLSVL.

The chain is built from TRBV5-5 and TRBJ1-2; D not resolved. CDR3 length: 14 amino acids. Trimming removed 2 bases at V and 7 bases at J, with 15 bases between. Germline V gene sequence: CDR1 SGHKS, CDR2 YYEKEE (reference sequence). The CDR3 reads CASSFGEAPLGYTF. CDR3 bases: TGTGCCAGCAGCTTTGGGGAGGCCCCGCTTGGCTACACCTTC.

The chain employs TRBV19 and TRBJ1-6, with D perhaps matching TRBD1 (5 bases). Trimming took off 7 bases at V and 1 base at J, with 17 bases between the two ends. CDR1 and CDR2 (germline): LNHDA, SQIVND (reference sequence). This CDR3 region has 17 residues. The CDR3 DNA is TGTGCCAGTAAGCTGGCGAAGGGGTTATCCTATAATTCACCCCTCCACTTT. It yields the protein CASKLAKGLSYNSPLHF.

CDR3 coding DNA: TGTGCCACCAGTGGGGGGACAGGGGACGGCTACACCTTC. It translates to CATSGGTGDGYTF. The chain uses TRBV24-1 and TRBJ1-2, with 10 bases that match TRBD1. The germline gives CDR1 KGHDR, CDR2 SFDVKD. The CDR3 contains 13 residues. Trimming cost V 5 bases and J 8 bases; bases outside gene matches: 4.

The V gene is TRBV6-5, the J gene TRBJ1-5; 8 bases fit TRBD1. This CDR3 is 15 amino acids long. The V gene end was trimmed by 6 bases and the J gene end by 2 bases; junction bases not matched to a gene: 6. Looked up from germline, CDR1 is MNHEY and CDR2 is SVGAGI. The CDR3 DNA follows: TGTGCCAGCAGGCTCCAGGGGGCTGGCAATCAGCCCCAGCATTTT. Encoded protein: CASRLQGAGNQPQHF.